A single T cell receptor (beta chain) is shown here with its context. The sample comes from a study of blood T cell repertoires in COVID-19. Whole-study context: Some COVID-19 samples were acute and others convalescent; all came from the United States, Italy and Spain. PBMCs, B-cell-depleted T cells, or T cells were the source of the cDNA or gDNA that made up the material.

Original processing notes: Quantification of nucleated cells was approximated via reference gene primer amplification. The protocol was immunoSEQ multiplex PCR, while the TCRdb copy is restricted to in-frame clones and leaves out a portion. V and J calls and clone size follow that table, whereas D and trimming were derived from the DNA. The table has 31,000 or so clones, roughly nine tenths seen once. This TCR derives from a man aged 80 or over with acute or convalescent COVID-19. The sample was peripheral blood.

The CDR3: CSGGAREGNEQFF. The CDR3, as DNA: TGCAGCGGGGGGGCGCGGGAGGGGAATGAGCAGTTCTTC. The rearrangement uses TRBV29-1 and TRBJ2-1, with 9 bases aligning to TRBD2. The CDR3 is made up of 13 amino acids. V was clipped by 7 bases and J by 7 bases; unmatched bases: 8. CDR1 is SQVTM, CDR2 ANQGSEA, per germline.